Each of the 16 T cell receptor beta chains below was sequenced from the same sample in a study of T cell repertoires in cytomegalovirus infection. TCRdb redid the calling of the reads with MiXCR, one entry per CDR3 protein. Of about 360,000 distinct CDR3 sequences in the sample, roughly 20% are singletons; the top ten hold around 9.3%. Source material: PBMCs. These receptors all stem from a human donor in good health (CMV status not recorded). Some clones in this sample may be carry-over from other donors' samples.

The V call is TRBV10-2, the J call TRBJ1-6; 7 bases line up with TRBD1. Germline V gives CDR1 WSHSY, CDR2 SAAADI. The CDR3 consists of 13 residues. The junction had 3 bases not matched to a gene; V was cut back by 6 bases and J by 7 bases. The DNA of the CDR3 is TGCGCCAGCAGCAGGGGGGTGAATTCACCCCTCCACTTT. This encodes CASSRGVNSPLHF.

The genes are TRBV7-8 and TRBJ2-3; perhaps TRBD2 as D (5 bases). The ends were cut back, 5 bases at V and 7 bases at J, with 19 bases in the middle. The CDR3 sequence is 15 residues long. Germline values: CDR1 SGHVS, CDR2 FQNEAQ. The CDR3 nucleotides read TGTGCCAGCAGCCAAGTAACTAGTAGACTGCATACGCAGTATTTT. This translates into CASSQVTSRLHTQYF.

This clonotype was observed a handful of times. This chain uses TRBV12-3 or TRBV12-4 with TRBJ1-5; D ambiguous. V lost 3 bases and J 1 base, leaving 7 bases between the germline ends. This CDR3 is built from 14 residues. The CDR3 DNA sequence: TGTGCCAGCAGTTTCGGACTGAGCAATCAGCCCCAGCATTTT. It is translated as CASSFGLSNQPQHF.

In its sample, this clonotype was seen many times. J is TRBJ2-7 and V is TRBV7-6, with 9 bases identical to TRBD1. V was pared by 1 base and J by 5 bases, with 9 bases of the junction left unmatched. This CDR3 spans 16 amino acids. From germline, CDR1 is SGHVS and CDR2 FNYEAQ. CDR3 sequence (DNA): TGTGCCAGCAGCTTAGGTGGACAGGGGATATTCGACGAGCAGTACTTC. Encoded protein: CASSLGGQGIFDEQYF.

This clonotype was seen a handful of times. The chain is built from TRBV7-9 and TRBJ1-1, with TRBD1 as a possible D gene (5 bases). The CDR3 is 14 residues long. Germline V gene data show CDR1 as SEHNR and CDR2 as FQNEAQ (reference sequence). The ends were cut back, 1 base at V and 5 bases at J, with 11 bases in the middle. The CDR3 bases are TGTGCCAGCAGCTTAGGACAGCCGGGGACTGAAGCTTTCTTT. It yields the protein CASSLGQPGTEAFF. The whole variable domain, remainder taken from reference TRBV7-9 and TRBJ1-1, is DTGVSQNPRHKITKRGQNVTFRCDPISEHNRLYWYRQTLGQGPEFLTYFQNEAQLEKSRLLSDRFSAERPKGSFSTLEIQRTEQGDSAMYLCASSLGQPGTEAFFGQGTRLTVV.

This clonotype has more than one count but fewer than ten. V usage is TRBV4-1 and J usage is TRBJ2-3; D is possibly TRBD2 (6 bases). CDR1 and CDR2 (germline): MGHRA, YSYEKL. V lost 0 bases, J lost 0 bases, and 13 bases lay in between. The CDR3 spans 17 residues. In DNA, the CDR3 is TGCGCCAGCAGCCAAGACTCTATTGCGGGAAGCACAGATACGCAGTATTTT. This translates into CASSQDSIAGSTDTQYF.

This clonotype was recorded many times. V gene TRBV7-6 combines with J gene TRBJ2-6; no clear D gene. The ends were cut back, 5 bases at V and 0 bases at J, with 11 bases in the middle. Germline CDR1 reads SGHVS; CDR2 reads FNYEAQ. The CDR3 is made up of 16 amino acids. CDR3 protein: CASSAWISSGANVLTF. In DNA form, the CDR3 reads TGTGCCAGCAGCGCCTGGATTAGCTCTGGGGCCAACGTCCTGACTTTC.

The chain links TRBV7-2 to TRBJ2-7; D remains unclear. V was shortened by 2 bases and J by 3 bases, with 8 bases between the two germline ends. Germline V gene lookup returns CDR1 SGHTA and CDR2 FQGNSA. The CDR3 is 13 residues long. CDR3 residues: CASSLTANYEQYF. Written as DNA, the CDR3 is TGTGCCAGCAGCTTAACGGCCAACTACGAGCAGTACTTC.

The V and J genes are TRBV29-1 and TRBJ2-1; D is unclear. The CDR3 runs 12 residues. With 4 bases removed from V and 10 bases from J, the gap between germline ends came to 14 bases. The germline V gene has CDR1 SQVTM and CDR2 ANQGSEA. DNA for the CDR3: TGCAGCGTTGGGTTCCTCGGAGAAGAGCAGTTCTTC. Residues: CSVGFLGEEQFF.

The CDR3 sequence is CASSSPHRGADTQYF. CDR3 nucleotide sequence: TGTGCCAGCAGCTCCCCTCACCGGGGGGCAGATACGCAGTATTTT. This chain uses TRBV7-9 with TRBJ2-3; 7 positions agree with TRBD2. V gave up 4 bases and J gave up 4 bases; unmatched junction bases: 8. The germline CDR1 and CDR2 sequences are SEHNR and FQNEAQ (reference sequence). CDR3 length equals 15 residues.

The chain couples TRBV20-1 to TRBJ2-1, with D hard to call. The CDR3 contains 12 residues. Trimming shortened V by 1 base and J by 9 bases, and 10 bases separated the two germline ends. In germline, CDR1 is DFQATT, CDR2 SNEGSKA (reference sequence). The CDR3 nucleotides are TGCAGTGCTAGAGCCCCAGGCGGTGAGCAGTTCTTC. Amino acids: CSARAPGGEQFF.

The chain combines TRBV28 with TRBJ1-5, with 7 bases that match TRBD1. With 6 bases clipped from V and 6 bases from J, the junction kept 8 bases outside the gene matches. Germline V gene data show CDR1 as MDHEN and CDR2 as SYDVKM. The CDR3 runs 14 residues. CDR3 loop: CASSRDRVAQPQHF. CDR3 nucleotide sequence: TGTGCCAGCAGCCGCGACAGGGTTGCTCAGCCCCAGCATTTT. Combining the CDR3 with reference TRBV28 and TRBJ1-5 gives the whole variable domain DVKVTQSSRYLVKRTGEKVFLECVQDMDHENMFWYRQDPGLGLRLIYFSYDVKMKEKGDIPEGYSVSREKKERFSLILESASTNQTSMYLCASSRDRVAQPQHFGDGTRLSIL.

DNA for the CDR3: TGTGCCAGCAGGAATCCCGGGGATACGCAGTATTTT. This encodes CASRNPGDTQYF. The chain employs TRBV12-3 or TRBV12-4 and TRBJ2-3; no clear D. The CDR3 has 12 amino acids. The V end lost 6 bases, the J end lost 6 bases, and 10 bases lay between the germline ends.

The chain combines TRBV28 with TRBJ2-1; 8 positions match TRBD2. This CDR3 is built from 15 residues. Germline V CDR1 and CDR2: MDHEN, SYDVKM. V shed 4 bases, J shed 8 bases, and the junction held 10 bases outside the gene matches. CDR3 coding DNA: TGTGCCAGCAGTTCATGGCGGGGGGCCGGGTATGAGCAGTTCTTC. Translating gives CASSSWRGAGYEQFF.

This chain links TRBV20-1 with TRBJ2-3; the match to TRBD2 covers 8 bases. Per germline, CDR1 DFQATT and CDR2 SNEGSKA (reference sequence). V was clipped by 0 bases and J by 2 bases; unmatched bases: 10. The CDR3 runs 17 residues. The CDR3 DNA reads TGCAGTGCTAGAGAGGCAGAACTAGCGGCTGCCACAGATACGCAGTATTTT. Translated, it gives CSAREAELAAATDTQYF.

This clonotype turned up a few times. CDR3 nucleotides: TGTGCCAGCAGCTACGCCGACGGGACGGGTGTTGAAAAACTGTTTTTT. It yields the protein CASSYADGTGVEKLFF. This sequence joins TRBV5-4 and TRBJ1-4; D might be TRBD1 (5 bases). Germline V gene sequence: CDR1 SGHNT, CDR2 YYREEE (reference sequence). The V and J ends lost 3 bases and 7 bases respectively, with 19 bases between them. The CDR3 totals 16 residues. The whole variable domain, filled in from reference TRBV5-4 and TRBJ1-4, reads ETGVTQSPTHLIKTRGQQVTLRCSSQSGHNTVSWYQQALGQGPQFIFQYYREEENGRGNFPPRFSGLQFPNYSSELNVNALELDDSALYLCASSYADGTGVEKLFFGSGTQLSVL.